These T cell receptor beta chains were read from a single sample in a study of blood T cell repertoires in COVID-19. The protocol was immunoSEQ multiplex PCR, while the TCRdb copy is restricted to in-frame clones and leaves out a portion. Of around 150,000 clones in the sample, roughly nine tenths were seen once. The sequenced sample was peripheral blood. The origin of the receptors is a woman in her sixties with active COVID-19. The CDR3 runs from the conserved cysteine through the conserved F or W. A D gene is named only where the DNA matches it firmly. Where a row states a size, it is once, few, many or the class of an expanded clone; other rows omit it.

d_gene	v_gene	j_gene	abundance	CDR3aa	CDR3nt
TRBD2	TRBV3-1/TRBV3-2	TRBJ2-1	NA	CASSHRSGRADNEQFF	TGTGCCAGCAGCCACAGAAGCGGGAGGGCAGACAATGAGCAGTTCTTC
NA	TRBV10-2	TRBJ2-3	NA	CASSEYDTYLTDTQYF	TGCGCCAGCAGTGAGTACGACACATACCTCACAGATACGCAGTATTTT
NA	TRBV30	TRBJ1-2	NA	CAWGLSQGGYTF	TGTGCCTGGGGTCTTTCCCAGGGTGGCTACACCTTC
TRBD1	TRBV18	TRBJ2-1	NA	CASSGTGVYEQFF	TGTGCCAGCTCCGGGACAGGGGTTTATGAGCAGTTCTTC
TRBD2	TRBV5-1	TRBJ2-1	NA	CASSLDAGGHNEQFF	TGCGCCAGCAGCTTGGATGCGGGAGGGCACAATGAGCAGTTCTTC
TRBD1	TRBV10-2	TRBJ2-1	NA	CASISDRAPYNEQFF	TGCGCCAGCATTTCGGACAGGGCACCGTACAATGAGCAGTTCTTC
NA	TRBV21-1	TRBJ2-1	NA	CASSRLGQGGENEQFF	TGTGCCAGCAGCAGGCTGGGACAGGGAGGGGAGAATGAGCAGTTCTTC
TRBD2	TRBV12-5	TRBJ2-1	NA	CASGLGLAADNEQFF	TGTGCTAGTGGTTTGGGGCTAGCGGCCGACAATGAGCAGTTCTTC
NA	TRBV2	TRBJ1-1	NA	CASSEDLYATEAFF	TGTGCCAGCAGTGAAGACCTATACGCGACTGAAGCTTTCTTT
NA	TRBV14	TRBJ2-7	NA	CASSQLGSRAYEQYF	TGTGCCAGCAGCCAGTTGGGGAGTCGGGCCTACGAGCAGTACTTC
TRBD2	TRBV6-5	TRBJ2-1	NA	CASSHGGGGSPEQFF	TGTGCCAGCAGCCACGGGGGGGGCGGGAGTCCTGAGCAGTTCTTC
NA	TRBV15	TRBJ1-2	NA	CATSKGDGYTF	TGTGCCACCAGCAAAGGAGATGGCTACACCTTC
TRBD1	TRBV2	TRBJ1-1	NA	CASSVQGAITEAFF	TGTGCCAGCAGTGTACAGGGGGCTATCACTGAAGCTTTCTTT
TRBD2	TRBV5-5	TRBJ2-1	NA	CASSSPGTRVRGEQFF	TGTGCCAGCAGCTCACCCGGGACTAGGGTTAGGGGTGAGCAGTTCTTC
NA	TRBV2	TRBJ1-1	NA	CASSARAGNTEAFF	TGTGCCAGCAGTGCCCGCGCCGGGAACACTGAAGCTTTCTTT
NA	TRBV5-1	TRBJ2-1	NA	CASSLVSGSYNEQFF	TGCGCCAGCAGCTTGGTCAGCGGCTCCTACAATGAGCAGTTCTTC
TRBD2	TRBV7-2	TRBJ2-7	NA	CASSIQPGLGAEQYF	TGTGCCAGCAGCATACAGCCGGGACTAGGGGCCGAGCAGTACTTC
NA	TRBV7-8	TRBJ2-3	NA	CASSSTSTDTQYF	TGTGCCAGCAGCTCCACTAGCACAGATACGCAGTATTTT
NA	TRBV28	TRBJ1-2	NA	CASTSSGKGYTF	TGTGCCAGCACCTCATCAGGGAAAGGCTACACCTTC
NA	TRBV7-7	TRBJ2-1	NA	CASSLGTGVYNEQFF	TGTGCTAGCAGCTTAGGGACGGGGGTATACAATGAGCAGTTCTTC
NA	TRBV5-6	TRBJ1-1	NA	CASRGVAGATEAFF	TGTGCCAGCAGGGGGGTTGCAGGGGCCACTGAAGCTTTCTTT
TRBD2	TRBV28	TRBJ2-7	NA	CASSLWTSETYEQYF	TGTGCCAGCAGTCTCTGGACTAGCGAAACCTACGAGCAGTACTTC
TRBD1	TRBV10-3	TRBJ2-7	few	CAIRGTGSDEQYF	TGTGCCATCAGGGGGACAGGGTCGGACGAGCAGTACTTC
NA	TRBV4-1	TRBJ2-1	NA	CASSQDRTAGLSQQFF	TGCGCCAGCAGCCAAGATCGGACCGCGGGACTTTCCCAGCAGTTCTTC
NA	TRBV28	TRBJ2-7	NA	CASSSPRASAYYEQYF	TGTGCCAGCAGCTCCCCGAGGGCTAGCGCGTACTACGAGCAGTACTTC
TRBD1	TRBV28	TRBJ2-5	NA	CASSRLDRVEETQYF	TGTGCCAGCAGCCGATTGGACAGGGTGGAGGAGACCCAGTACTTC
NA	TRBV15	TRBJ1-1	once	CATSRDPRGDTEAFF	TGTGCCACCAGCAGAGATCCTCGAGGTGACACTGAAGCTTTCTTT
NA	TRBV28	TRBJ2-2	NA	CATVKGSRGNTGELFF	TGTGCCACCGTCAAGGGTAGCAGGGGGAACACCGGGGAGCTGTTTTTT
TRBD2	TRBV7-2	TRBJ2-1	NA	CASSDLGAGVNNEQFF	TGTGCCAGCAGCGACCTAGGAGCGGGAGTTAACAATGAGCAGTTCTTC
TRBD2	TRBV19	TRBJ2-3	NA	CASSTLAGGHTQYF	TGTGCCAGTAGTACTCTAGCGGGAGGGCATACGCAGTATTTT
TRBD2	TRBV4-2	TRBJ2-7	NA	CASSQGGSYEQYF	TGTGCCAGCAGCCAGGGAGGGTCCTACGAGCAGTACTTC
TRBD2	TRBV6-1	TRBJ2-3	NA	CASSAPQLAASTDTQYF	TGTGCCAGCAGTGCACCCCAACTAGCGGCTAGCACAGATACGCAGTATTTT
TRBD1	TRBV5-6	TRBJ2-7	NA	CASSWGQGAWEQYF	TGTGCCAGCAGCTGGGGACAGGGGGCATGGGAGCAGTACTTC
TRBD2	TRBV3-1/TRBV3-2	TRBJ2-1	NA	CASSLIAGVIYNEQFF	TGTGCCAGCAGCTTAATAGCGGGAGTGATCTACAATGAGCAGTTCTTC
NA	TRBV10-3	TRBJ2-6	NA	CAISPGSGANVLTF	TGTGCCATCAGCCCGGGATCTGGGGCCAACGTCCTGACTTTC
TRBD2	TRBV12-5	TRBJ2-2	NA	CASGLWRDGRGNIGELFF	TGTGCTAGTGGTTTGTGGCGAGATGGGCGGGGGAATATCGGGGAGCTGTTTTTT
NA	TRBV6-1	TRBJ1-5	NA	CASSEARYGLGNQPQHF	TGTGCCAGCAGTGAAGCTAGGTACGGACTCGGCAATCAGCCCCAGCATTTT
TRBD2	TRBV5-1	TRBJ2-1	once	CASSPAGTSGNEQFF	TGCGCCAGCAGCCCAGCCGGGACTAGCGGTAATGAGCAGTTCTTC
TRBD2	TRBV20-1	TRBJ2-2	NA	CSASGTSGGNTGELFF	TGCAGTGCAAGTGGGACTAGCGGGGGGAACACCGGGGAGCTGTTTTTT
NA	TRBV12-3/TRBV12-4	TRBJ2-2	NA	CASNRGGTGELFF	TGTGCCAGCAATCGAGGGGGCACCGGGGAGCTGTTTTTT
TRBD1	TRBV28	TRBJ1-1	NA	CASSPRAWTGRVTNTEAFF	TGTGCCAGCAGTCCCAGGGCTTGGACAGGACGGGTCACGAACACTGAAGCTTTCTTT
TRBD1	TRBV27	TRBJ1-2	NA	CATRTGQGFLGYTF	TGTGCCACTCGGACGGGACAGGGATTTTTAGGCTACACCTTC
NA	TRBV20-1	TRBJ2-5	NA	CSATLQETQYF	TGCAGTGCTACCCTCCAAGAGACCCAGTACTTC
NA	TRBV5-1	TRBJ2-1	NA	CASGQGSSYNEQFF	TGCGCCAGCGGGCAGGGGAGCTCCTACAATGAGCAGTTCTTC
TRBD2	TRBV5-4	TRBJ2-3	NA	CASSSKRERTDTQYF	TGTGCCAGCAGCTCCAAGCGGGAGAGGACAGATACGCAGTATTTT
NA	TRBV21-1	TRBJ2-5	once	CASRGGETQYF	TGTGCCAGCAGAGGAGGGGAGACCCAGTACTTC
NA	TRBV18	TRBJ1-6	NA	CASSNSEGGSSPLHF	TGTGCCAGCTCAAATTCAGAGGGAGGTAGTTCACCCCTCCACTTT
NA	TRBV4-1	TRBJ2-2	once	CASSQDMSNTGELFF	TGCGCCAGCAGCCAAGACATGAGCAACACCGGGGAGCTGTTTTTT
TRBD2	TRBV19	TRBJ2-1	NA	CASKKGTSGRAEQFF	TGTGCCAGTAAAAAAGGGACTAGCGGGAGGGCTGAGCAGTTCTTC
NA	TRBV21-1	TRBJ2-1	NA	CASSKWFYQFRQGDYNEQFF	TGTGCCAGCAGCAAATGGTTCTATCAATTTAGACAGGGGGATTACAATGAGCAGTTCTTC
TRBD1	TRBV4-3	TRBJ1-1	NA	CASSQSGQVAGAFF	TGCGCCAGCAGCCAATCGGGACAGGTTGCCGGAGCTTTCTTT
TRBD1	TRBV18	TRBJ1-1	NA	CASSTGGTEAFF	TGTGCCAGCTCCACAGGGGGGACTGAAGCTTTCTTT